There are many counts of the clone carrying this T cell receptor (beta chain). Germline V gene data show CDR1 as MNHEY and CDR2 as SVGEGT. The V gene lost 6 bases and the J gene lost 4 bases, with 21 bases spanning the gap. This CDR3 has 16 residues. This entry belongs to a study of T-cell reconstitution after alpha-beta-depleted transplantation in children. A TCRbeta library incorporating unique molecular identifiers was prepared. TCRdb analysed the PCR reads with MiXCR anew, one entry per CDR3 protein. The sample holds some 490,000 distinct CDR3 sequences; about an eighth are singletons and the top ten take 5% to 6%.

The starting material was PBMCs from the stem cell graft donor, obtained from the stem cell graft. This clonotype originated in a human donor who donated a stem cell graft to a child with combined immunodeficiency. The V call is TRBV6-2 or TRBV6-3, the J call TRBJ2-5, with D possibly being TRBD1 (6 bases). The chain's CDR3 is CASSLLEVRGRETQYF. The CDR3 nucleotides read TGTGCCAGCAGCTTACTCGAAGTTAGGGGGAGAGAGACCCAGTACTTC.